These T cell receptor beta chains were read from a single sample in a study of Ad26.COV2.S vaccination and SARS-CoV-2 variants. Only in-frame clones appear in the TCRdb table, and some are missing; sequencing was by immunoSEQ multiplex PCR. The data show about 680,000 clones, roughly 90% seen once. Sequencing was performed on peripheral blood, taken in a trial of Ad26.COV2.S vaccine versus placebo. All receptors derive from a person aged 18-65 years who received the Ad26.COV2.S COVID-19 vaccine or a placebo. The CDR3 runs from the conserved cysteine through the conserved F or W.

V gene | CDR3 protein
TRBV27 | CASSQSTGLYGYTF
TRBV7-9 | CASSWGLVQFF
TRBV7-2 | CASSLDSGGSYEQYF
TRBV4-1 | CASSQDGTLTYEQYF
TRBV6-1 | CASSEMEAQGGYGYTF
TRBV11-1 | CASSLAGGMQYF
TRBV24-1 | CATSDPGQGDYGYTF
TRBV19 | CASSLRAPNTEAFF
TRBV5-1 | CASSKTGPYEQYF
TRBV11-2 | CASSLGFEQYF
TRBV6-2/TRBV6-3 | CASSYGQGGKGAKNIQYF
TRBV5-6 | CASSRTGGNIQYF
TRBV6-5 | CASSYGFTDTQYF
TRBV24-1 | CATSDPWAGGGETQYF
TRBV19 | CASSIGGGNEQFF
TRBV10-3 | CATQENLDTQYF
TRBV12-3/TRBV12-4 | CASSYGENTIYF
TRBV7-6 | CASSFTGTVNTGELFF
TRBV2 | CASDRDRGLSEQFF
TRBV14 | CASSLLAGGSNEQFF
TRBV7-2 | CASNLGGPNEKLFF
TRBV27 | CASLSQGIQYF
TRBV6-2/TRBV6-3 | CASSYLQSYEQYF
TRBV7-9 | CASRQSRTSTNEQYF
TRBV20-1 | CSASRGRQGADEQYF
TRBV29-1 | CSVEDVTTGETQYF
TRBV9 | CASSVASPGGTETYEQYF
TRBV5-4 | CASSLVGGSEQFF
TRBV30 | CAWSANYGYTF
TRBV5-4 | CASSLGESQGYTF
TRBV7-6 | CASSLGQPNTEAFF
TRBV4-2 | CASSQPLKSATPNEKLFF
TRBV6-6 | CASSYHPDYEQYF
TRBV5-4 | CASGSGTGRTQFYNEQFF
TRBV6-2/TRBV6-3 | CASSFSGGQPQHF
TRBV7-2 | CASSLGGRQNTEAFF
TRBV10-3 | CAISESGGTGSNEQFF
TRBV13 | CASSAGGGTEAFF
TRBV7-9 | CASSGPFNSSPLHF
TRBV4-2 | CASSQDFGTSGSYNEQFF
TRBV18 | CASSPDWHPNEQYF
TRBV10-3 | CAISDGRASEQFF
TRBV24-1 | CATSDLSPTGANVLTF
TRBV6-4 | CASSVERGSYEQYF
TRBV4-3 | CASSQGPYDRGRFEKLFF
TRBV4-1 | CASSPGQNTGELFF
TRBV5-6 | CASSTRGGWAGNTIYF
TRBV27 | CASSRDRGNTEAFF
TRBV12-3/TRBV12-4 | CASSSGDGYTF
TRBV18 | CASSPLGGNDEQFF
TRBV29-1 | CSVPKGARDIGELFF
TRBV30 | CAWSVRGTSRGEQFF
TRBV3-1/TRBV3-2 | CASSQFSGGSDTQYF
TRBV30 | CAWGQAHTGELFF
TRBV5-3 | CAGAGDSYEQYF
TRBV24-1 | CATRQDAYNEQFF
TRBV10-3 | CAISGTSGANTGELFF
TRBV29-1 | CSVGDRGYEQYF
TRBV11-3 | CASSFSGGQGPYEQYF
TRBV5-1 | CASSLAWGAGETQYF